Shown below are 27 T cell receptor beta chains from a single sample sequenced in a study of technical replicates of blood from four donors. TCRdb keeps only in-frame clones here, not all; method: immunoSEQ multiplex PCR. Of roughly 100,000 clones in the sample, 95% to 97% were seen once. Sequences were obtained from T cells isolated from PBMCs. The receptors were sampled from a human donor in good health.

This clone was detected a few times. This chain joins TRBV4-2 and TRBJ1-2; D not resolved. This CDR3 region has 14 residues. Trimming pared 4 bases from V and 2 bases from J, leaving 11 bases between. In germline, CDR1 is LGHNA, CDR2 YNFKEQ. CDR3 region: CASSLDTRNYGYTF. The CDR3 nucleotides read TGTGCCAGCAGCCTTGACACGAGAAACTATGGCTACACCTTC.

The chain links TRBV2 to TRBJ1-2, with D unclear. The length of the CDR3 is 13 residues. V was shortened by 8 bases and J by 7 bases, with 17 bases between the two germline ends. Germline CDR1 and CDR2: SNHLY and FYNNEI. Here the CDR3 DNA reads TGTGCCAGCGCGGTAGAGGGAATGAGTGGCTACACCTTC. Its protein product is CASAVEGMSGYTF.

J is TRBJ2-7 and V is TRBV5-1; possible D gene TRBD2, 6 bases. Germline V gives CDR1 SGHRS, CDR2 YFSETQ. With 5 bases removed from V and 2 bases from J, the gap between germline ends came to 14 bases. CDR3 size: 14 residues. As DNA, the CDR3 is TGCGCCAGCAGTTGGGGACTCGAGGCCTACGAGCAGTACTTC. Encoded protein: CASSWGLEAYEQYF. Drawing the rest from reference TRBV5-1 and TRBJ2-7, the complete variable domain is KAGVTQTPRYLIKTRGQQVTLSCSPISGHRSVSWYQQTPGQGLQFLFEYFSETQRNKGNFPGRFSGRQFSNSRSEMNVSTLELGDSALYLCASSWGLEAYEQYFGPGTRLTVT.

This clone appeared a single time. The rearrangement uses TRBV7-2 and TRBJ2-7; D not resolved. V lost 3 bases and J 0 bases, leaving 9 bases between the germline ends. Germline assignment: CDR1 SGHTA and CDR2 FQGNSA. This CDR3 has 14 residues. CDR3 bases: TGTGCCAGCAGCTTCCCCTGGAGCTCCTACGAGCAGTACTTC. This sequence encodes CASSFPWSSYEQYF.

V usage is TRBV30 and J usage is TRBJ1-3; TRBD1 matches at 7 bases. Unmatched junction bases numbered 4, after V lost 3 bases and J lost 5 bases. This CDR3 is 13 amino acids long. Germline V lookup: CDR1 GTSNPN, CDR2 SVGIG (reference sequence). The CDR3 reads CAWSSGQRNTIYF. CDR3 bases: TGTGCCTGGAGCTCGGGACAGAGAAACACCATATATTTT.

The chain links TRBV7-9 to TRBJ1-4; possibly TRBD1 for D (6 bases). The CDR3 totals 15 residues. Germline V gene sequence: CDR1 SEHNR, CDR2 FQNEAQ (reference sequence). V lost 7 bases and J lost 6, with 18 bases in between. The CDR3 loop reads CASTPPGGGDEKLFF. The CDR3 DNA is TGTGCCAGCACCCCTCCTGGAGGGGGGGATGAAAAACTGTTTTTT.

This clone is a singleton in its sample. The chain uses TRBV7-2 and TRBJ1-1; D remains unclear. Germline loops: CDR1 SGHTA, CDR2 FQGNSA. The CDR3 is 13 amino acids. The V and J ends lost 3 bases and 5 bases respectively, with 10 bases between them. The CDR3 coding sequence is TGTGCCAGCAGCTTCCTACTTTGGACTGAAGCTTTCTTT. Its translation is CASSFLLWTEAFF.

This chain joins TRBV6-5 and TRBJ2-7, with TRBD2 as a possible D gene (5 bases). V was pared by 7 bases and J by 4 bases, with 20 bases between. CDR3 length equals 15 residues. Germline values: CDR1 MNHEY, CDR2 SVGAGI. The CDR3, as DNA: TGTGCCAGCACCCCCAACCCGGGGATTGGTTACGAGCAGTACTTC. Translated, it gives CASTPNPGIGYEQYF.

There are a few counts of this clone. The chain joins TRBV18 to TRBJ1-4, with a weak D call TRBD1 (6 bases). V was pared by 5 bases and J by 5 bases, with 6 bases between. CDR1 is KGHSH, CDR2 LQKENI, per germline. The CDR3 runs to 12 residues. The DNA for the CDR3 is TGTGCCAGCTCAGGACAGAATGAAAAACTGTTTTTT. Amino acid sequence: CASSGQNEKLFF.

The chain carries TRBV30 and TRBJ1-4, with 10 bases lining up with TRBD1. The junction had 4 bases not matched to a gene; V was cut back by 0 bases and J by 6 bases. CDR1 and CDR2 (germline): GTSNPN, SVGIG (reference sequence). The CDR3 spans 15 residues. The CDR3 sequence is CAWSVLDRGHEKLFF. In DNA, the CDR3 is TGTGCCTGGAGTGTACTCGACAGGGGGCATGAAAAACTGTTTTTT.

The rearrangement links TRBV7-8 to TRBJ1-1; D might be TRBD1 (6 bases). Germline V CDR1 and CDR2: SGHVS, FQNEAQ. CDR3 length equals 16 residues. V was trimmed by 2 bases and J by 1 base, leaving 14 bases between them. The CDR3 DNA sequence: TGTGCCAGCAGCTTATGGTCCAGGGGAAGGAACACTGAAGCTTTCTTT. This translates into CASSLWSRGRNTEAFF.

V is TRBV7-9 and J is TRBJ2-4; TRBD1 might be the D (5 bases). With 11 bases removed from V and 9 bases from J, the gap between germline ends came to 17 bases. CDR1 is SEHNR and CDR2 is FQNEAQ in the germline V gene (reference sequence). The length of the CDR3 is 12 residues. The CDR3, as DNA: TGTGCCGTCATCTCAGGGTCGGGCATTCAGTACTTC. Translating it yields CAVISGSGIQYF.

V gene TRBV30 combines with J gene TRBJ2-3, with D unresolved. This CDR3 has 13 amino acids. Germline assignment: CDR1 GTSNPN and CDR2 SVGIG (reference sequence). V lost 2 bases, J lost 6 bases, and 12 bases lay in between. CDR3 sequence reads: CAWSLNGPDTQYF. CDR3 nucleotide sequence: TGTGCCTGGAGTTTAAACGGTCCGGATACGCAGTATTTT.

The gene calls are TRBV5-6 and TRBJ2-1; D is unclear. The CDR3 has 16 amino acids. The germline V gene encodes CDR1 SGHDT and CDR2 YYEEEE. V shed 4 bases and J shed 3 bases, with 17 bases lying between them. The CDR3 is CASSPTPPDLYNEQFF. CDR3 DNA sequence: TGTGCCAGCAGCCCGACACCGCCGGATCTCTACAATGAGCAGTTCTTC.

The chain has TRBV7-6 and TRBJ1-2; unclear D gene. The length of the CDR3 is 14 residues. Germline V lookup: CDR1 SGHVS, CDR2 FNYEAQ. V was pared by 5 bases and J by 4 bases, with 14 bases between. CDR3 DNA sequence: TGTGCCAGCAGCACGTTCGAGACACGCTATGGCTACACCTTC. This codes for CASSTFETRYGYTF.

In DNA, the CDR3 is TGTGCCAGCAGTTACGGGCGTTCTGACGAGCAGTACTTC. It is translated as CASSYGRSDEQYF. This rearrangement joins TRBV6-5 to TRBJ2-7; D is ambiguous. The CDR3 totals 13 residues. Germline CDR1 reads MNHEY; CDR2 reads SVGAGI. Trimming took 2 bases from V and 5 from J, leaving 10 bases between them.

The chain employs TRBV11-2 and TRBJ2-1; unclear D gene. Trimming pared 0 bases from V and 6 bases from J, leaving 6 bases between. The CDR3 totals 13 residues. Per germline, CDR1 SGHAT and CDR2 FQNNGV. The CDR3 DNA is TGTGCCAGCAGCTTAGATCTGTTCAATGAGCAGTTCTTC. Protein: CASSLDLFNEQFF.

This chain uses TRBV7-9 with TRBJ2-2; 7 nucleotides align to TRBD1. Germline assignment: CDR1 SEHNR and CDR2 FQNEAQ (reference sequence). V was clipped by 5 bases and J by 3 bases; unmatched bases: 3. The CDR3 sequence is 14 residues long. The DNA of the CDR3 is TGTGCCAGCAGCCTCACAGGGGACACCGGGGAGCTGTTTTTT. Translated: CASSLTGDTGELFF.

This chain connects TRBV6-1 to TRBJ2-1; a weak D match, TRBD2 (6 bases). The CDR3 sequence is 16 residues long. Germline V gene lookup returns CDR1 MNHNS and CDR2 SASEGT. The V gene lost 4 bases and the J gene lost 8 bases, with 21 bases spanning the gap. The CDR3 DNA follows: TGTGCCAGCAGTGTCTCCGGGAGTAGGGTTTGGGATGAGCAGTTCTTC. It yields the protein CASSVSGSRVWDEQFF.

CDR3 sequence reads: CASKGHQNTEAFF. Written as DNA, the CDR3 is TGTGCCAGCAAAGGACACCAGAACACTGAAGCTTTCTTT. The rearrangement links TRBV6-1 to TRBJ1-1, with a weak D call TRBD1 (5 bases). This CDR3 is 13 amino acids long. Trimming cost V 7 bases and J 1 base, with 10 bases left between them. Looked up from germline, CDR1 is MNHNS and CDR2 is SASEGT.

This chain connects TRBV19 to TRBJ2-7, with 15 bases lining up with TRBD2. In germline, CDR1 is LNHDA, CDR2 SQIVND (reference sequence). There are 17 residues in the CDR3. With V trimmed by 1 base and J by 9 bases, 10 bases remained unmatched. CDR3 protein: CASSIAYTGTSGRMQYF. The CDR3 DNA is TGTGCCAGTAGTATAGCCTATACCGGGACTAGCGGGAGGATGCAGTACTTC.

The rearrangement joins TRBV29-1 to TRBJ1-1; the D is unclear. This CDR3 contains 10 residues. V was shortened by 4 bases and J by 6 bases, with 6 bases between the two germline ends. CDR1 SQVTM and CDR2 ANQGSEA come from the germline V gene. The CDR3, as DNA: TGCAGCGTTGTCGGGGCTGAAGCTTTCTTT. Translated: CSVVGAEAFF.

As DNA, the CDR3 is TGTGCCAGCAGCGGCCCTCTGGGACTGAACTCTGGGGCCAACGTCCTGACTTTC. It is translated as CASSGPLGLNSGANVLTF. The chain uses TRBV9 and TRBJ2-6; TRBD2 might be the D (6 bases). V shed 3 bases and J shed 0 bases, with 16 bases lying between them. Germline V CDR1 and CDR2: SGDLS, YYNGEE. The CDR3 length is 18 residues.

The chain joins TRBV6-6 to TRBJ2-7, with a possible D match to TRBD1 (6 bases). The CDR3 length is 12 residues. V was shortened by 8 bases and J by 4 bases, with 12 bases between the two germline ends. In germline, CDR1 is MNHNY, CDR2 SVGAGI (reference sequence). CDR3 residues: CASGQRDYEQYF. The CDR3 region has the DNA TGTGCCAGCGGACAGAGGGATTACGAGCAGTACTTC.

The chain joins TRBV4-1 to TRBJ2-5; weak D call: TRBD1 (5 bases). This CDR3 region has 16 residues. Germline CDR1 reads MGHRA; CDR2 reads YSYEKL. Deletions cut 1 base from V and 0 bases from J, with 12 bases between. CDR3 residues: CASSQGPTGYQETQYF. The CDR3 nucleotides are TGCGCCAGCAGCCAAGGGCCAACAGGCTACCAAGAGACCCAGTACTTC.

The chain recombines TRBV7-9 with TRBJ1-2; D may be TRBD1 (6 bases). The CDR3 is made up of 13 amino acids. V shed 7 bases and J shed 6 bases, with 15 bases lying between them. Per germline, CDR1 SEHNR and CDR2 FQNEAQ (reference sequence). The CDR3 loop reads CASTQTGPDGYTF. The DNA for the CDR3 is TGTGCCAGCACCCAAACAGGGCCGGATGGCTACACCTTC.

The rearrangement links TRBV16 to TRBJ1-3, with 7 bases aligning to TRBD1. CDR3 size: 15 residues. Unmatched junction bases numbered 8, after V lost 5 bases and J lost 4 bases. CDR1 is KGHSY, CDR2 FQNENV, per germline. In DNA, the CDR3 is TGTGCCAGCAGCATATCCGGGACAGTAGGAAACACCATATATTTT. Translated, it gives CASSISGTVGNTIYF. Complete variable domain (other parts from reference TRBV16 and TRBJ1-3): GEEVAQTPKHLVRGEGQKAKLYCAPIKGHSYVFWYQQVLKNEFKFLISFQNENVFDETGMPKERFSAKCLPNSPCSLEIQATKLEDSAVYFCASSISGTVGNTIYFGEGSWLTVV.